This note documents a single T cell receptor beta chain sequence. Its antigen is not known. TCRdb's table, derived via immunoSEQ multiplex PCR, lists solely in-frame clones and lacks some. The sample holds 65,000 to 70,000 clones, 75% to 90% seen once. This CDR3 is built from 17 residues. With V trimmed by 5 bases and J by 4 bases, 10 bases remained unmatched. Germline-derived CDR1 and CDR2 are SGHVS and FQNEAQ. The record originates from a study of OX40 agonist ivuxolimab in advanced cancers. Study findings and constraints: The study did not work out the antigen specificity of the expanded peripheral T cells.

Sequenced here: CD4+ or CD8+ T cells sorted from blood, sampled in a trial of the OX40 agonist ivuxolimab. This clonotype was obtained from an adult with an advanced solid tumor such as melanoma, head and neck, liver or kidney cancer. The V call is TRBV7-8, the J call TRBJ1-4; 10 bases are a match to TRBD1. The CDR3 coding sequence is TGTGCCAGCAGCAGCCGGGACAGGGGTACGGGTAATGAAAAACTGTTTTTT. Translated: CASSSRDRGTGNEKLFF.